The T cell receptor beta chain under discussion was sequenced for a study of T cell repertoires in cytomegalovirus infection. Study-level background: It was the public TCR beta signatures that indicated both CMV infection and matching HLA type.

Notes on this clonotype: Its target is not known.

Trimming shortened V by 7 bases and J by 1 base, and 13 bases separated the two germline ends. This CDR3 is 14 amino acids long. CDR1 is SEHNR, CDR2 FQNEAQ, per germline (reference sequence). TCRdb reprocessed the reads via MiXCR and lists one record per CDR3 protein. The sample lists hundreds of thousands of distinct CDR3 sequences, around 32% seen once, with more than 12% in the top ten. This chain connects TRBV7-9 to TRBJ1-1; D may be TRBD1 (6 bases). Sequencing used cultured CD8+ T cells from PBMCs, obtained from culture after CMV antigen stimulation. This receptor was taken from a human donor in good health (CMV status not recorded). Some clones in this sample may be carry-over from other donors' samples. In DNA form, the CDR3 reads TGTGCCAGCATGGATTTGGGACAGAACACTGAAGCTTTCTTT. This encodes CASMDLGQNTEAFF. The full variable domain, completed using reference TRBV7-9 and TRBJ1-1, is DTGVSQNPRHKITKRGQNVTFRCDPISEHNRLYWYRQTLGQGPEFLTYFQNEAQLEKSRLLSDRFSAERPKGSFSTLEIQRTEQGDSAMYLCASMDLGQNTEAFFGQGTRLTVV.